This TCR beta chain was sequenced during a study of shared clonotypes between healthy human individuals. Those who donated were healthy HIV-negative adults, with no recent acute infections or vaccinations reported. Everyone who donated was a Caucasian adult who lived in Nashville, Tennessee. In this sample, this clone turned up a few times. Splitting of each subset's genomic DNA was done evenly across several immunoSEQ plates. In the original workflow: As immunoSEQ supplied junction-only sequences (without quality scores), filtering differed. The data were produced by immunoSEQ multiplex PCR, yet TCRdb's version contains in-frame clones alone and is incomplete. The D gene and trimming were derived from the DNA, and the V and J assignments and clone size from that table. In the table there are some 240,000 clones, approximately 65% of which are singletons. This receptor was obtained from a man aged 30 to 45 in good health. Sequencing was performed on memory CD4+ T cells sorted from blood. Subset indicated: CD45RA-negative fraction.

The CDR3 sequence is CASSTTRGLAGTETQYF. The CDR3 bases are TGTGCCAGTAGTACCACCCGCGGACTAGCAGGGACGGAGACCCAGTACTTC. The chain is built from TRBV19 and TRBJ2-5; 8 bases line up with TRBD2. The CDR3 is 17 amino acids. From germline, CDR1 is LNHDA and CDR2 SQIVND (reference sequence). After removal of 4 bases from V and 5 bases from J, the junction contained 15 bases not matched to a gene.